Listed here are 16 T cell receptor beta chains from one sample, sequenced in a study of blood T cell repertoires in COVID-19. Sequencing was performed with immunoSEQ multiplex PCR; in TCRdb, only in-frame clones are kept and a portion is missing. This table holds roughly 410,000 clones, around nine tenths found once. Sequencing was performed on peripheral blood. These receptors came from a woman aged 35 to 49 with COVID-19, enrolled during active disease.

This clone was recorded a few times. The chain combines TRBV29-1 with TRBJ1-1; perhaps TRBD1 as D (6 bases). Germline-derived CDR1 and CDR2 are SQVTM and ANQGSEA. V lost 7 bases and J lost 4, with 10 bases in between. The CDR3 spans 11 residues. The DNA of the CDR3 is TGCAGCGCTAGGGGGGGCACTGAAGCTTTCTTT. This codes for CSARGGTEAFF.

A remark on this clone: The sample has other DNA sequences that encode this CDR3 too. V usage is TRBV19 and J usage is TRBJ2-4; weak D call: TRBD2 (10 bases). The CDR3 runs 22 residues. Trimming took off 6 bases at V and 4 bases at J, with 37 bases between the two ends. The germline CDR1 and CDR2 sequences are LNHDA and SQIVND (reference sequence). The CDR3 region is CASRGGGDRELFRTSGKNIQYF. CDR3 coding DNA: TGTGCCAGTAGGGGGGGCGGGGACAGGGAGCTTTTCCGGACTAGCGGAAAAAACATTCAGTACTTC.

Concerning this clone itself: This CDR3 is also generated by other DNA sequences in the sample. V and J are TRBV19 and TRBJ1-1, with TRBD1 identical over 7 bases. Germline trimming cut 6 bases from V and 0 bases from J; bases unmatched to any gene: 4. This CDR3 comprises 14 residues. Germline assignment: CDR1 LNHDA and CDR2 SQIVND (reference sequence). CDR3 in DNA: TGTGCCAGTAGCCACAGGGGCCTGAACACTGAAGCTTTCTTT. It yields the protein CASSHRGLNTEAFF.

The chain is built from TRBV27 and TRBJ2-5, with TRBD2 matching 7 bases. J gave up 4 bases and V 6 bases, and 11 bases lay outside the gene matches. Germline V gene lookup returns CDR1 MNHEY and CDR2 SMNVEV (reference sequence). The CDR3 contains 15 residues. In nucleotides, the CDR3 is TGTGCCAGCAGATATCTAACCGGGACTATAGAGACCCAGTACTTC. Amino acids: CASRYLTGTIETQYF.

The CDR3 here is CASSLFAGAHEKLFF. Here the CDR3 DNA reads TGTGCCAGCAGCTTGTTCGCAGGGGCGCATGAAAAACTGTTTTTT. The V and J genes are TRBV11-2 and TRBJ1-4, with D perhaps TRBD1 (6 bases). V was clipped by 3 bases and J by 6 bases, with 14 bases between them. Germline V gene lookup returns CDR1 SGHAT and CDR2 FQNNGV. This CDR3 region has 15 residues.

The chain has TRBV4-1 and TRBJ1-5, with D perhaps TRBD1 (6 bases). Germline V lookup: CDR1 MGHRA, CDR2 YSYEKL. V was trimmed by 0 bases and J by 9 bases, leaving 15 bases between them. This CDR3 has 15 amino acids. CDR3 DNA sequence: TGCGCCAGCAGCCAAGATACAGGGAAGAACTGGCCCCAGCATTTT. It translates to CASSQDTGKNWPQHF.

This chain joins TRBV11-2 and TRBJ2-3, with D maybe TRBD2 (5 bases). The V and J ends lost 6 bases and 2 bases respectively, with 6 bases between them. The germline V gene encodes CDR1 SGHAT and CDR2 FQNNGV. This CDR3 has 12 amino acids. CDR3 in DNA: TGTGCCAGCAGGCGGGTCACAGATACGCAGTATTTT. It yields the protein CASRRVTDTQYF.

The rearrangement uses TRBV10-3 and TRBJ1-5, with TRBD1 as a possible D gene (5 bases). The CDR3 sequence is 15 residues long. Looked up from germline, CDR1 is ENHRY and CDR2 is SYGVKD. The ends were cut back, 4 bases at V and 2 bases at J, with 12 bases in the middle. The CDR3 loop is CAISGGWGRNQPQHF. CDR3 DNA: TGTGCCATCAGTGGTGGGTGGGGCCGCAATCAGCCCCAGCATTTT.

This clone was seen a handful of times. V gene TRBV29-1 combines with J gene TRBJ2-6; D is perhaps TRBD1 (6 bases). The CDR3 runs to 16 residues. The V gene's germline CDR1 is SQVTM and CDR2 ANQGSEA. V was clipped by 7 bases and J by 0 bases, with 16 bases between them. The CDR3 DNA sequence: TGCAGCGCCCGGGACATCGACCTCTCTGGGGCCAACGTCCTGACTTTC. Its protein product is CSARDIDLSGANVLTF. The complete variable domain, with remaining parts taken from reference TRBV29-1 and TRBJ2-6, reads SAVISQKPSRDICQRGTSLTIQCQVDSQVTMMFWYRQQPGQSLTLIATANQGSEATYESGFVIDKFPISRPNLTFSTLTVSNMSPEDSSIYLCSARDIDLSGANVLTFGAGSRLTVL.

V is TRBV2 and J is TRBJ2-3; 7 bases are shared with TRBD2. The V segment lost 11 bases and the J segment 2 bases; nucleotides outside the gene matches: 7. The CDR3 sequence is 13 residues long. Germline V gene data show CDR1 as SNHLY and CDR2 as FYNNEI. The CDR3 is CAVRGGHTDTQYF. The CDR3 DNA sequence: TGTGCCGTCCGCGGGGGTCACACAGATACGCAGTATTTT.

The rearrangement joins TRBV29-1 to TRBJ1-2; 8 bases are shared with TRBD1. With 6 bases clipped from V and 8 bases from J, the junction kept 8 bases outside the gene matches. CDR1 and CDR2 (germline): SQVTM, ANQGSEA. The CDR3 is made up of 12 amino acids. CDR3 nucleotides: TGCAGCGTACGGACAGGGAGGACGGGCTACACCTTC. Its translation: CSVRTGRTGYTF. The full variable domain, rest sourced from reference TRBV29-1 and TRBJ1-2, is SAVISQKPSRDICQRGTSLTIQCQVDSQVTMMFWYRQQPGQSLTLIATANQGSEATYESGFVIDKFPISRPNLTFSTLTVSNMSPEDSSIYLCSVRTGRTGYTFGSGTRLTVV.

V is TRBV7-9 and J is TRBJ1-2; no firm D call. CDR3 length: 12 amino acids. V lost 5 bases to trimming and J lost 3 bases, with 7 bases between them. Germline V CDR1 and CDR2: SEHNR, FQNEAQ (reference sequence). The CDR3 region has the DNA TGTGCCAGCAGCCCCCAGGACTATGGCTACACCTTC. Amino acid sequence: CASSPQDYGYTF.

The rearrangement links TRBV2 to TRBJ2-5; D unresolved. The CDR3 spans 12 residues. Germline assignment: CDR1 SNHLY and CDR2 FYNNEI. V was pared by 9 bases and J by 5 bases, with 13 bases between. CDR3: CASRLESETQYF. The CDR3 bases are TGTGCCAGTAGACTGGAAAGCGAGACCCAGTACTTC. The whole variable domain, filled in from reference TRBV2 and TRBJ2-5, reads EPEVTQTPSHQVTQMGQEVILRCVPISNHLYFYWYRQILGQKVEFLVSFYNNEISEKSEIFDDQFSVERPDGSNFTLKIRSTKLEDSAMYFCASRLESETQYFGPGTRLLVL.

The rearrangement joins TRBV5-8 to TRBJ2-3, with D maybe TRBD2 (5 bases). In germline, CDR1 is SGHTS, CDR2 YDEGEE. The CDR3 totals 16 residues. Trimming removed 4 bases from V and 5 bases from J, with 20 bases in between. The CDR3 region has the DNA TGTGCCAGCAGCCAAGAGGACTCTAGACTCGGAGATACGCAGTATTTT. Its translation: CASSQEDSRLGDTQYF.

The chain combines TRBV18 with TRBJ1-1, with 9 bases fitting TRBD1. V dropped 3 bases and J dropped 6; count of bases not matched to a gene: 2. CDR1 KGHSH and CDR2 LQKENI come from the germline V gene. The CDR3 spans 13 residues. The CDR3 here is CASSPTGGAEAFF. The CDR3 DNA follows: TGTGCCAGCTCACCGACAGGGGGGGCTGAAGCTTTCTTT.

A remark on this clone: Different DNA sequences within this sample yield the same CDR3. The chain uses TRBV18 and TRBJ2-5, with 7 bases matching TRBD1. Trimming removed 2 bases from V and 4 bases from J; junction bases left unmatched: 4. Germline CDR1 is KGHSH and CDR2 is LQKENI. There are 14 residues in the CDR3. CDR3 sequence (DNA): TGTGCCAGCTCACCAAGACAGGGTAGAGAGACCCAGTACTTC. This gives the protein CASSPRQGRETQYF.